Sequencing of this TCR beta chain was carried out in a study of blood T cell repertoires in COVID-19. Background on the study: Acute-phase and convalescent COVID-19 samples originated in the United States, Italy and Spain.

This CDR3 contains 12 residues. V gave up 3 bases and J gave up 12 bases, with 13 bases separating them. The germline gives CDR1 MNHEY, CDR2 SMNVEV (reference sequence). The authors' processing: The assay estimated nucleated cells by amplifying reference gene primers. Here immunoSEQ multiplex PCR was the method, and the copy in TCRdb shows in-frame clones only, minus some. V and J calls plus clone size are reproduced from that table; the DNA served to infer D and trimming. The sample lists 200,000 to 250,000 clones, about 90% occurring once. Individuals aged about 18 to 100 years were recruited from some 26 US areas. Exposed enrollees encountered a COVID-19 case at some point within 2 weeks before study entry.

Sample: PBMCs or T cells enriched from blood (not recorded which). The gene calls are TRBV27 and TRBJ2-3, with no clear D. This sequence originates from a woman aged 25 to 39 who had been exposed to COVID-19. The CDR3 nucleotides are TGTGCCAGCAGTTTTCGTGGTGGGCGTCAGTATTTT. Its protein is CASSFRGGRQYF.